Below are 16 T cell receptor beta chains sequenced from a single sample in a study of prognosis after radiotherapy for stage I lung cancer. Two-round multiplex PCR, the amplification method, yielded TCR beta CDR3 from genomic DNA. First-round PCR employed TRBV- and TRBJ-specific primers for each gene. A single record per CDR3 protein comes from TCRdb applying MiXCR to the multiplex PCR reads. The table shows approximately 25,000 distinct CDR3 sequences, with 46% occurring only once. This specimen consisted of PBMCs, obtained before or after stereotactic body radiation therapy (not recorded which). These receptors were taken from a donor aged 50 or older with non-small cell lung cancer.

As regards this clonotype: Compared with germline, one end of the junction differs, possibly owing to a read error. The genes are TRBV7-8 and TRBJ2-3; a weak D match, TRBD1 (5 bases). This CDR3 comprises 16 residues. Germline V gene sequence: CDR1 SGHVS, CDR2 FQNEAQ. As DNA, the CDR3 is TGTGCCAACAGCCCTTCTTCGCAGGGTATCAGGGATACGCAGTATTTT. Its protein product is CANSPSSQGIRDTQYF.

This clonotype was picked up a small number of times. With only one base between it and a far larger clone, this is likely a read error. This CDR3 is CASSLASENGELFF. The CDR3 nucleotides are TGTGCCAGCAGCTTAGCTTCGGAAAACGGGGAGCTGTTTTTT. The V gene is TRBV7-9, the J gene TRBJ2-2, with D uncertain. Looked up from germline, CDR1 is SEHNR and CDR2 is FQNEAQ (reference sequence). Trimming cost V 0 bases and J 7 bases, with 9 bases left between them. This CDR3 has 14 amino acids.

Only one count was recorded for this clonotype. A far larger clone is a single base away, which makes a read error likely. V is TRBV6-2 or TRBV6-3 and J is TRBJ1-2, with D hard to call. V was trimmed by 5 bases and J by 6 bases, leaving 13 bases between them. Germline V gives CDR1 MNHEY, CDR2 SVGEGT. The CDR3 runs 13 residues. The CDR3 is CASSQAAWDGYTF. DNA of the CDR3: TGTGCCAGCAGTCAAGCGGCCTGGGATGGCTACACCTTC.

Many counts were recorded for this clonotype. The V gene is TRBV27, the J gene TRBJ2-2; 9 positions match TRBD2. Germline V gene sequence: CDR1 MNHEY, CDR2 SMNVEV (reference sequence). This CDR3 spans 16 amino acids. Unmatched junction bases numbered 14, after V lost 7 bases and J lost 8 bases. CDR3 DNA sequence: TGTGCCAGCATGTTGTATCTAGCGGGAAGCGAGGGGGAGCTGTTTTTT. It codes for CASMLYLAGSEGELFF.

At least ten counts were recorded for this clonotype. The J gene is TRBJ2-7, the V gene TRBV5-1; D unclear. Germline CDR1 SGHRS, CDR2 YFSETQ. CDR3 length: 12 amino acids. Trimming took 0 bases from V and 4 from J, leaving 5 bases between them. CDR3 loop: CASSLEGYEQYF. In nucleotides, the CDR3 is TGCGCCAGCAGCTTGGAAGGTTACGAGCAGTACTTC. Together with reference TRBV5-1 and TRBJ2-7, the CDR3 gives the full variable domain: KAGVTQTPRYLIKTRGQQVTLSCSPISGHRSVSWYQQTPGQGLQFLFEYFSETQRNKGNFPGRFSGRQFSNSRSEMNVSTLELGDSALYLCASSLEGYEQYFGPGTRLTVT.

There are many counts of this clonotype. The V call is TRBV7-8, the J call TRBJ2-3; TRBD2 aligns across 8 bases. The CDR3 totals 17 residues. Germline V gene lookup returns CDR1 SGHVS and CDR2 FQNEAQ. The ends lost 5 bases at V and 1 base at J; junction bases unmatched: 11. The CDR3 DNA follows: TGTGCCAGCAGCACCCAGCGGGGGTACCGCGGCACAGATACGCAGTATTTT. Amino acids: CASSTQRGYRGTDTQYF. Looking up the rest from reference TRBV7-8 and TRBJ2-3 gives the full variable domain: GAGVSQSPRYKVAKRGQDVALRCDPISGHVSLFWYQQALGQGPEFLTYFQNEAQLDKSGLPSDRFFAERPEGSVSTLKIQRTQQEDSAVYLCASSTQRGYRGTDTQYFGPGTRLTVL.

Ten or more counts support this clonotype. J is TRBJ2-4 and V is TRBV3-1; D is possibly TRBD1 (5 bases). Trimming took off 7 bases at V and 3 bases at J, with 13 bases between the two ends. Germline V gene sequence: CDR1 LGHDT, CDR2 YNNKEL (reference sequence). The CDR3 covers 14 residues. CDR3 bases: TGTGCCAGCACCCTAGGGGATGGCAAAAACATTCAGTACTTC. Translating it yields CASTLGDGKNIQYF.

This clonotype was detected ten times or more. The CDR3 sequence is CSVADRVSYEQYF. In DNA form, the CDR3 reads TGCAGTGTTGCGGACAGGGTCTCCTACGAGCAGTACTTC. The chain has TRBV20-1 and TRBJ2-7, with 8 bases identical to TRBD1. In germline, CDR1 is DFQATT, CDR2 SNEGSKA (reference sequence). V gave up 7 bases and J gave up 0 bases; unmatched junction bases: 5. There are 13 residues in the CDR3.

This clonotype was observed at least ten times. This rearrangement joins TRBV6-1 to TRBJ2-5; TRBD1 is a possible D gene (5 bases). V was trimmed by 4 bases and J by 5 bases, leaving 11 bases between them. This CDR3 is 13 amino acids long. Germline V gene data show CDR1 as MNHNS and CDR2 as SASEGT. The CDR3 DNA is TGTGCCAGCAGTGGATCCAGGGTTGAGACCCAGTACTTC. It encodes CASSGSRVETQYF.

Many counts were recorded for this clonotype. Here the CDR3 reads CASSYPGPAGSNEQFF. Here the CDR3 DNA reads TGTGCCAGCAGCTACCCGGGTCCCGCGGGGAGTAATGAGCAGTTCTTC. The V gene is TRBV6-5, the J gene TRBJ2-1; weak D call: TRBD2 (6 bases). CDR1 and CDR2 (germline): MNHEY, SVGAGI. The CDR3 is made up of 16 amino acids. Trimming took 6 bases from V and 7 from J, leaving 22 bases between them.

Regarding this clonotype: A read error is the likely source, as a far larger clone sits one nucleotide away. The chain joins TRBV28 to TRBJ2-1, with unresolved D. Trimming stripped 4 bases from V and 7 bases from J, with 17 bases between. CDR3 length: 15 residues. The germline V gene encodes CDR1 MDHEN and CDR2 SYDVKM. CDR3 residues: CASSSGPQTWNEQFF. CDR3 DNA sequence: TGTGCCAGCAGTTCTGGACCACAAACCTGGAATGAGCAGTTCTTC.

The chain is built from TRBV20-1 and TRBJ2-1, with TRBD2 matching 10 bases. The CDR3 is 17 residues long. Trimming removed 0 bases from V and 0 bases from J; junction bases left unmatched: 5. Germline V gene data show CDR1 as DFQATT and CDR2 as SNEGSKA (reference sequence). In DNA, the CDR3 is TGCAGTGCTAGAGATTTAGCGGGAGGCTCCTCCTACAATGAGCAGTTCTTC. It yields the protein CSARDLAGGSSYNEQFF.

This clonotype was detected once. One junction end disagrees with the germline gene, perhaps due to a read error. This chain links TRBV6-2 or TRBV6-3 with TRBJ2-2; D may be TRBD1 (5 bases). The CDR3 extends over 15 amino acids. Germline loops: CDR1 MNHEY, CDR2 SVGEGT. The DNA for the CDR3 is TGTGCCAGCAGGCCGGTGGGGCCGAGCACCTGGGAGCTGTTTTTT. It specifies CASRPVGPSTWELFF.

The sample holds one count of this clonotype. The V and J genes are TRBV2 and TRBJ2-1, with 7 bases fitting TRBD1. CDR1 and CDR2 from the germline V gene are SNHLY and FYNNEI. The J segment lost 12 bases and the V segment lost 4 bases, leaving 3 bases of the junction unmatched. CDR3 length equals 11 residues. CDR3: CASSGDSWQFF. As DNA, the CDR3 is TGTGCCAGCAGTGGGGACAGCTGGCAGTTCTTC.

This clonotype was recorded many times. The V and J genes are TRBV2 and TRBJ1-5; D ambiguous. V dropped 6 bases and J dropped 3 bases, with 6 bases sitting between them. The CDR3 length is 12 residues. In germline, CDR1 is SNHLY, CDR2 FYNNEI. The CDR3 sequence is CASRVFNQPQHF. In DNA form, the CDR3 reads TGTGCCAGCAGGGTTTTCAATCAGCCCCAGCATTTT.

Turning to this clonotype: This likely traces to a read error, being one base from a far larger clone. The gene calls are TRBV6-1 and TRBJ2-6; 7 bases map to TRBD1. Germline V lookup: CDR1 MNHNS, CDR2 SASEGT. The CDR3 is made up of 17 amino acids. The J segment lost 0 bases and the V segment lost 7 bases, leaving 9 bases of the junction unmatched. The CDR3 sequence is CASISTQGVSGANVLTF. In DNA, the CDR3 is TGTGCCAGCATTTCCACCCAGGGGGTCTCTGGGGCCAACGTCCTGACTTTC.